Described below is a single TCR beta chain sequence and its context. The target antigen is unknown. This entry comes from a study of identical twins. Study results and caveats: In drawing conclusions, the study used cross-sectional statistical analysis and did not follow the same donors.

TCRdb processed the 5' RACE reads anew with MiXCR; each CDR3 protein has one entry. The data show some 590,000 distinct CDR3 sequences, over 8.5% seen once. The V gene's germline CDR1 is SGHTA and CDR2 FQGNSA. The CDR3 consists of 15 residues. V shed 5 bases, J shed 4 bases, and the junction held 8 bases outside the gene matches. These data were also filed under a second study, of yellow fever vaccine responses in identical twins.

The specimen sequenced was PBMCs. The clonotype originates from a woman between 18 and 30 years old in good health. The rearrangement links TRBV7-2 to TRBJ2-7, with TRBD1 matching 10 bases. The CDR3 DNA reads as TGTGCCAGCAGCCGCGGTAGACAGGGGGCTTACGAGCAGTACTTC. Amino acid sequence: CASSRGRQGAYEQYF. The full variable domain, completed using reference TRBV7-2 and TRBJ2-7, is GAGVSQSPSNKVTEKGKDVELRCDPISGHTALYWYRQSLGQGLEFLIYFQGNSAPDKSGLPSDRFSAERTGGSVSTLTIQRTQQEDSAVYLCASSRGRQGAYEQYFGPGTRLTVT.